A single sample gave rise to the 7 T cell receptor beta chains below, sequenced in a study of T cell repertoires in cytomegalovirus infection. TCRdb itself ran the reads through MiXCR, one entry per CDR3 protein. The table records 290,000 or so distinct CDR3 sequences, roughly 24% of them present only once. The source material was PBMCs. The receptors derive from a human donor in good health (CMV status not recorded). Some clones in this sample may be carry-over from other donors' samples.

In the case of this clonotype: A read error may account for a junction end that differs from germline. The J gene is TRBJ2-2, the V gene TRBV7-6, with D unresolved. CDR3 length: 16 amino acids. The germline V gene encodes CDR1 SGHVS and CDR2 FNYEAQ. The CDR3 DNA reads TGTGCTAGCAGCTTGATTCAGGTTAAGAACACCGGGGAGCTGTTTTTT. It is translated as CASSLIQVKNTGELFF.

This clonotype was counted at least ten times. V gene TRBV7-2 combines with J gene TRBJ2-7; no clear D. The ends were cut back, 5 bases at V and 5 bases at J, with 7 bases in the middle. Germline V gene data show CDR1 as SGHTA and CDR2 as FQGNSA. The CDR3 is 11 amino acids. The CDR3: CASSPIHEQYF. CDR3 nucleotides: TGTGCCAGCAGCCCTATCCACGAGCAGTACTTC.

The chain employs TRBV4-1 and TRBJ2-5; perhaps D is TRBD1 or TRBD2 (5 bases each). The CDR3 is 15 residues long. The V gene's germline CDR1 is MGHRA and CDR2 YSYEKL. Trimming pared 1 base from V and 6 bases from J, leaving 15 bases between. The CDR3, as DNA: TGCGCCAGCAGCCAAGTACGGCAGGGAGTACAGACCCAGTACTTC. Translated, it gives CASSQVRQGVQTQYF.

This clonotype came up a few times. This rearrangement joins TRBV7-2 to TRBJ1-4; D is undetermined. Per germline, CDR1 SGHTA and CDR2 FQGNSA. Trimming cost V 4 bases and J 7 bases, with 10 bases left between them. CDR3 length: 13 amino acids. The CDR3 nucleotides read TGTGCCAGCAGCTACGGGCAGACTGAAAAACTGTTTTTT. Protein: CASSYGQTEKLFF.

The chain recombines TRBV20-1 with TRBJ2-7, with 10 bases matching TRBD2. The trim removed 5 bases at V and 3 bases at J, leaving 7 bases unmatched. This CDR3 is built from 14 residues. Germline CDR1 reads DFQATT; CDR2 reads SNEGSKA (reference sequence). DNA for the CDR3: TGCAGTGCTGAACCGACTAGCGGGTTCTACGAGCAGTACTTC. This gives the protein CSAEPTSGFYEQYF.

This clonotype was picked up many times. The rearrangement uses TRBV7-3 and TRBJ2-3; 7 bases line up with TRBD2. V shed 5 bases, J shed 1 base, and the junction held 3 bases outside the gene matches. Germline CDR1 SGHTA, CDR2 FQGTGA. CDR3 length: 14 residues. In nucleotides, the CDR3 is TGTGCCAGCAGCGCCCTAGCGGGCACAGATACGCAGTATTTT. Translation gives CASSALAGTDTQYF.

The gene calls are TRBV5-4 and TRBJ2-5; TRBD2 might be the D (6 bases). The CDR3 sequence is 15 residues long. Germline assignment: CDR1 SGHNT and CDR2 YYREEE (reference sequence). Between the trimmed V and J ends, which lost 4 bases and 7 bases, there was a span of 20 bases. Here the CDR3 reads CASSPGTGVEGTQYF. For the CDR3, the DNA is TGTGCCAGCAGCCCGGGGACGGGGGTCGAGGGGACCCAGTACTTC.